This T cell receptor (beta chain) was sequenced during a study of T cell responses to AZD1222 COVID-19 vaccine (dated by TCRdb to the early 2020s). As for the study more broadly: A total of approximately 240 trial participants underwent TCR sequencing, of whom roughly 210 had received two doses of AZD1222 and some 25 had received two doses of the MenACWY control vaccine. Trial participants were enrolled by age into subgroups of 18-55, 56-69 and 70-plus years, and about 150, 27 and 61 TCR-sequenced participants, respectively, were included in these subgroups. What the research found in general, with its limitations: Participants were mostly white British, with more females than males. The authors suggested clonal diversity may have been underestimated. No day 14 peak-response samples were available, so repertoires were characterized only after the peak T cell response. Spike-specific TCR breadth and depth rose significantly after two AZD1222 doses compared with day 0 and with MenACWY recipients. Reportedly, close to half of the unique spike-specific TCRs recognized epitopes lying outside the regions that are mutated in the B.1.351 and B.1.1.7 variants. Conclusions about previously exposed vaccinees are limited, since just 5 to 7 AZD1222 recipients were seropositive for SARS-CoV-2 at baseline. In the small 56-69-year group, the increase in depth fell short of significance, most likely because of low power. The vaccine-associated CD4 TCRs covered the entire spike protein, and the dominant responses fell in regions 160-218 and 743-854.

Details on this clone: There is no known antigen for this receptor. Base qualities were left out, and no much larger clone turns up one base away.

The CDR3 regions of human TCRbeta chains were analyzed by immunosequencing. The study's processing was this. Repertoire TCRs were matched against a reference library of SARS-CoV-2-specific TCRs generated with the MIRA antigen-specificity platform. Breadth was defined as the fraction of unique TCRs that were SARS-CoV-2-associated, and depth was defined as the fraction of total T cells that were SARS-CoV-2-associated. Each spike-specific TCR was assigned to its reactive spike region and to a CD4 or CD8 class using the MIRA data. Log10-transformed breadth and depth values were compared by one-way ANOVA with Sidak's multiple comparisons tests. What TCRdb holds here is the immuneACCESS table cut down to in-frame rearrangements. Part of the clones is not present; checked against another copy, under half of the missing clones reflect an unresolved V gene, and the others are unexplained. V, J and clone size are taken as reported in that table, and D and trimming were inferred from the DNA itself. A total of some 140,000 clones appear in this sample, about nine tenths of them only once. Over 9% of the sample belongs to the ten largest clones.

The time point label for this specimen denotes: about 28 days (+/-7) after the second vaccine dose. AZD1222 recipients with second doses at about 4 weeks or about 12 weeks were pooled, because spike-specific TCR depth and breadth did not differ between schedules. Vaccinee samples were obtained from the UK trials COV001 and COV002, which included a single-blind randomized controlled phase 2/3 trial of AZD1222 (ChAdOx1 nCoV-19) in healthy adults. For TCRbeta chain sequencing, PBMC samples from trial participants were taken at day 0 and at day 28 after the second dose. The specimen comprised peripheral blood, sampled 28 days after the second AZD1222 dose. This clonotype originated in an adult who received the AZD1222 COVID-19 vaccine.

The DNA is TGTGCCACCAGCAGAGATTATGTGGCATTAGGGGCCCAGCGTCGGCTGTTTTTT. This gives the protein CATSRDYVALGAQRRLFF. The chain links TRBV15 with TRBJ1-4; a tentative D match to TRBD1 spans 5 bases. Counted from cysteine to phenylalanine, this CDR3 has 18 amino acids. Only the CDR3 DNA stays, 54 bases, in frame from base 1. V and J lose 0 bases and 14 bases, and a span of 28 bases separates them. CDR1 and CDR2 were assigned from the germline V gene (reference sequence) as LNHNV and YYDKDF.